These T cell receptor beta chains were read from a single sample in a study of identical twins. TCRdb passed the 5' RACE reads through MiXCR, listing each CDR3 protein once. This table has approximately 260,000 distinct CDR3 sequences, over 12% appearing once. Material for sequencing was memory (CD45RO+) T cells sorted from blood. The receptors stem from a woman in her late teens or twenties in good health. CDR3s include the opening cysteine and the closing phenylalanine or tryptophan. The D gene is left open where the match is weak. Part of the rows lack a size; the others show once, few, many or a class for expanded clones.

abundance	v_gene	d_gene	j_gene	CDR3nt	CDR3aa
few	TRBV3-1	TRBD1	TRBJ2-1	TGTGCCAGCAGCCATCGGGACAGGGGAAAAGGCTCCTACAATGAGCAGTTCTTC	CASSHRDRGKGSYNEQFF
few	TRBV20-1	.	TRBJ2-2	TGCAGTGCTAGAGATCCCGGGGGCCCCGGGGAGCTGTTTTTT	CSARDPGGPGELFF
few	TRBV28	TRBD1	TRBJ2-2	TGTGCCAGCAGTTTAGCGGGACAGGGGCGCGTTGGGACCGGGGAGCTGTTTTTT	CASSLAGQGRVGTGELFF
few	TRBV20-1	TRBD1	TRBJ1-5	TGCAGTGCTAGAACGCGACAGGGGAGGGATCAGCCCCAGCATTTT	CSARTRQGRDQPQHF
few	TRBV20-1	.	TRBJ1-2	TGCAGTGCTAGAGATCAGGCAGGCAGTCGAGCCCGCTACACCTTC	CSARDQAGSRARYTF
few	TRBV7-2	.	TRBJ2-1	TGTGCCAGCAGCGGACCTAGCTCCTACAATGAGCAGTTCTTC	CASSGPSSYNEQFF
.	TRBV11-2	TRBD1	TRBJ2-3	TGTGCCAGCAATAAATTCCGGGACAGGGGACCAGATACGCAGTATTTT	CASNKFRDRGPDTQYF
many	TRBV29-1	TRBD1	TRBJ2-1	TGCAGCGGGGGACAGGGGGGCAATGAGCAGTTCTTC	CSGGQGGNEQFF
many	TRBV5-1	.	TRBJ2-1	TGCGCCAGCAGCTTGGCCTATGGGGCGGGAAAGCCCAATGAGCAGTTCTTC	CASSLAYGAGKPNEQFF
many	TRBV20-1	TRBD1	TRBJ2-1	TGCAGTGCTTTGGACAGGGCTGGCTTTCAGTTCTTC	CSALDRAGFQFF
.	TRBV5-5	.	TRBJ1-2	TGTGCCAGCAGCGTACAGCGTAGTGGCTACACCTTC	CASSVQRSGYTF
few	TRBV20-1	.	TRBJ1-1	TGCAGTGCTAGAGTTAACTCGAACACTGAAGCTTTCTTT	CSARVNSNTEAFF
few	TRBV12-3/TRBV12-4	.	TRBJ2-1	TGTGCCAGCAGTTTAGCGCCCGATCACTCCTACAATGAGCAGTTCTTC	CASSLAPDHSYNEQFF
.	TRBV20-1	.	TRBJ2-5	TGCAGTGCTCCCTCTTCCTTAACCGAAGAGACCCAGTACTTC	CSAPSSLTEETQYF
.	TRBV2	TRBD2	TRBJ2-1	TGTGCCAGCAGTGAAGTTTTAGGTTATAGCGGGAGTACGAGTGAGCAGTTCTTC	CASSEVLGYSGSTSEQFF
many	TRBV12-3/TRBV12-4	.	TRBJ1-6	TGTGCCAGCAGTTTAGGGGTGGATTCACCCCTCCACTTT	CASSLGVDSPLHF
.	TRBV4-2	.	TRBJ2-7	TGTGCCAGCAGCCAAGATTCGAGTCAGGTGGGGGCAAAGTACTTC	CASSQDSSQVGAKYF
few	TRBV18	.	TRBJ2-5	TGTGCCAGCTCACCTACTAGTTTGGAGACCCAGTACTTC	CASSPTSLETQYF
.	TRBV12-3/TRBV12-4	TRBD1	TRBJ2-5	TGTGCCAGCACCCAACGGGACAGGCAAGAGACCCAGTACTTC	CASTQRDRQETQYF
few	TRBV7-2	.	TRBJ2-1	TGTGCCAGCAGCTTAGACCTTAGCTCCTACAATGAGCAGTTCTTC	CASSLDLSSYNEQFF
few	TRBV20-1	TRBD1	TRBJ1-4	TGCAGTGCTAGCCCCGGACAGGGGGTAAAAAAACTGTTTTTT	CSASPGQGVKKLFF
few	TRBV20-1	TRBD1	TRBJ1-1	TGCAGTGCTAGGGGGGACAGGGAGATCACTGAAGCTTTCTTT	CSARGDREITEAFF
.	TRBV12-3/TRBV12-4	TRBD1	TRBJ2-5	TGTGCCAGCAGCCTCCGGGACAGGGGGCAAACCCAGTACTTC	CASSLRDRGQTQYF
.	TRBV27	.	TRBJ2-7	TGTGCCAGCACCCGAGGGGAAGCCTACGAGCAGTACTTC	CASTRGEAYEQYF
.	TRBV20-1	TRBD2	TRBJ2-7	TGCAGTGCTAGGGTAGCGGGGCCCTACGAGCAGTACTTC	CSARVAGPYEQYF
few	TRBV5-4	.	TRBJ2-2	TGTGCCAGCAGCTTGGGACAGGACACCGGGGAGCTGTTTTTT	CASSLGQDTGELFF